The table lists the clone carrying this TCR beta chain with a few counts. Antigen unknown. TCRB transcripts that were expressed got sequenced, as all of the isolated RNA had been reverse transcribed. Here immunoSEQ multiplex PCR was the method, and the copy in TCRdb shows in-frame clones only, minus some. The sample consists of some 280,000 clones, around an eighth of them appearing once. This sample is part of a study of beta chain features in type 1 diabetes. Turning to the study itself: Sorted cells numbering roughly 100,000,000 were examined across all samples.

CDR1 and CDR2 from the germline V gene are LNHDA and SQIVND (reference sequence). The V end was cut by 3 bases, the J end by 3 bases, with 15 bases between. This CDR3 contains 16 residues. Overall study results and limits: Within the patient group, naive, central memory and Treg TCRB repertoires appeared more similar to each other than within healthy donors. TCRB CDR3s were moderately but significantly shorter in Type 1 diabetes patients in all four CD4+ subsets. Resolution of whether HLA type affects TCRB rearrangement was not achieved here.

This chain links TRBV19 with TRBJ1-5, with a weak D call TRBD1 (5 bases). The sample taken for sequencing was naive CD4+ T cells from blood. The receptor was derived from a man younger than 40 with type 1 diabetes. CDR3 protein: CASSIPLGTSNQPQHF. The CDR3 DNA reads TGTGCCAGTAGTATCCCCCTTGGGACTTCCAATCAGCCCCAGCATTTT.